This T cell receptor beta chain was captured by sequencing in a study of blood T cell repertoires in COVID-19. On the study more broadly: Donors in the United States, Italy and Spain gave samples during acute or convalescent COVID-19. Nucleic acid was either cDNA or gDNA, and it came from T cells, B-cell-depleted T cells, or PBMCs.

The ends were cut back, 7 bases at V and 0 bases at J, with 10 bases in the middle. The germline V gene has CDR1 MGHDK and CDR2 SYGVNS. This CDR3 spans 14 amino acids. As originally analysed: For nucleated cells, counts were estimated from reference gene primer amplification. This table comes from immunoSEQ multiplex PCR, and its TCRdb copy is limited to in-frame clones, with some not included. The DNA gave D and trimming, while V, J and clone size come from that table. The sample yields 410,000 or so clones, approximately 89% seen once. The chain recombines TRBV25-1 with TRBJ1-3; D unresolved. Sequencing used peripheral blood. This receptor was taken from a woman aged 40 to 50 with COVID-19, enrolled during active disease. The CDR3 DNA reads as TGTGCCAGCAACGGCGGATTCTCTGGAAACACCATATATTTT. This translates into CASNGGFSGNTIYF.